The clone carrying this T cell receptor (beta chain) appeared many times. Trimming stripped 0 bases from V and 8 bases from J, with 4 bases between. The CDR3 totals 11 residues. The V gene's germline CDR1 is SEHNR and CDR2 FQNEAQ (reference sequence). The sample is drawn from a study of human T cells and chemical hapten exposure. The wider study: Researchers reported sensitizing an approximately 2 cm by approximately 2 cm upper inner arm skin site with 2% DPC.

TCRdb itself ran the RACE reads through MiXCR, one entry per CDR3 protein. The profile shows some 57,000 distinct CDR3 sequences, 9.9% of them singletons. Time point given: patch test 2, 6 weeks after DPC sensitization. As for treatment: therapeutic diphenylcyclopropenone sensitization with weekly scalp DPC. People who gave samples had alopecia, were 18 to 70 years old, and were suitable for DPC. The TCR sequence derives from a woman aged 45 to 65 with alopecia areata. Some clones in this sample may be carry-over from other donors' samples. V usage is TRBV7-9 and J usage is TRBJ1-1, with D unresolved. The starting material was whole blood, obtained in connection with sensitization to the hapten diphenylcyclopropenone (DPC). The DNA for the CDR3 is TGTGCCAGCAGCTTAGCGGAGGAAGCTTTCTTT. Its protein product is CASSLAEEAFF. Using reference TRBV7-9 and TRBJ1-1 for the parts outside the CDR3, the full variable domain is DTGVSQNPRHKITKRGQNVTFRCDPISEHNRLYWYRQTLGQGPEFLTYFQNEAQLEKSRLLSDRFSAERPKGSFSTLEIQRTEQGDSAMYLCASSLAEEAFFGQGTRLTVV.